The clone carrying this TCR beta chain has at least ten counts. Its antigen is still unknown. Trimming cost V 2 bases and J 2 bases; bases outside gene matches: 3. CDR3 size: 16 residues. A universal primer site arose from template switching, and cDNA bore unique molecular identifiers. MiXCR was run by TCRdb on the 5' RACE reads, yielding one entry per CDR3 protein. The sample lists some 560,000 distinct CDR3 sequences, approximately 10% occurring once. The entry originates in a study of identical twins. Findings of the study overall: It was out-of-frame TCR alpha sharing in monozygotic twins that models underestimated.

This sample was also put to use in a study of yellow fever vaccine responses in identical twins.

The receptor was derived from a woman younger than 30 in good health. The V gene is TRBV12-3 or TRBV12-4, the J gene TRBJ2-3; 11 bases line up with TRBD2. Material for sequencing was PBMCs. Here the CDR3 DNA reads TGTGCCAGCAGTTTACTAGCGGGGGGAAACACAGATACGCAGTATTTT. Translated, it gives CASSLLAGGNTDTQYF.